These 14 T cell receptor beta chains originate from one sample sequenced in a study of post-analysis software for immune sequencing data (dated by TCRdb to the mid-2010s). The library came from PCR. TCRdb shows the sequencer as Illumina HiSeq 2500. To reduce PCR and sequencing biases, unique molecular identifiers were built into the TCR beta cDNA libraries. TCRdb applied fastp at Q25 and MiXCR to the public reads, then kept only in-frame beta chains. Rows are unified per CDR3 protein, each entry keeping the most common DNA and genes. Across this sample there are roughly 700,000 distinct CDR3 sequences, with roughly 27% seen only once. The top ten constitute 0.55% to 0.65% of the sample. The investigation overall reported the following: Patients showed significantly higher frequencies than controls for a handful of TRBV segments, among them TRBV5-6, TRBV5-1 and TRBV20-1.

These TCRs' antigens remain unknown. Sequencing used blood. These receptors originate from a girl under 18 with multiple sclerosis.

This clonotype was seen more than once but under ten times. The V gene is TRBV28, the J gene TRBJ2-7; 7 bases map to TRBD1. Trimming at V came to 9 bases and at J to 0 bases, leaving 14 bases not matched to a gene. The CDR3 consists of 16 residues. Germline V gives CDR1 MDHEN, CDR2 SYDVKM. The CDR3 here is CASGTAWDHLSYEQYF. The CDR3, as DNA: TGTGCCAGTGGGACAGCCTGGGACCACCTCTCCTACGAGCAGTACTTC. Supplemented by reference TRBV28 and TRBJ2-7, the full variable domain reads DVKVTQSSRYLVKRTGEKVFLECVQDMDHENMFWYRQDPGLGLRLIYFSYDVKMKEKGDIPEGYSVSREKKERFSLILESASTNQTSMYLCASGTAWDHLSYEQYFGPGTRLTVT.

The rearrangement links TRBV20-1 to TRBJ1-5; 9 bases agree with TRBD1. The germline V gene has CDR1 DFQATT and CDR2 SNEGSKA (reference sequence). This CDR3 comprises 13 residues. The V segment lost 6 bases and the J segment 4 bases; nucleotides outside the gene matches: 4. The CDR3, as DNA: TGCAGTGCCACAGGACAGGGGAATCAGCCCCAGCATTTT. It translates to CSATGQGNQPQHF.

V and J are TRBV7-2 and TRBJ2-3; 9 positions agree with TRBD2. Looked up from germline, CDR1 is SGHTA and CDR2 is FQGNSA. Trimming took 1 base from V and 4 from J; bases not matched to a gene: 9. The CDR3 spans 17 residues. CDR3 amino acids: CASSLVSAGGPADTQYF. In DNA form, the CDR3 reads TGTGCCAGCAGCTTAGTCTCGGCGGGAGGGCCCGCAGATACGCAGTATTTT.

The chain recombines TRBV6-5 with TRBJ2-5, with D unclear. The CDR3 contains 15 residues. Trimming removed 5 bases at V and 2 bases at J, with 15 bases between. The germline V gene has CDR1 MNHEY and CDR2 SVGAGI. CDR3 DNA sequence: TGTGCCAGCAGTCCCGATCAGCTTTGGCAAGAGACCCAGTACTTC. It is translated as CASSPDQLWQETQYF.

This clonotype was detected many times. The chain is built from TRBV5-4 and TRBJ2-1, with 12 bases fitting TRBD2. The germline V gene has CDR1 SGHNT and CDR2 YYREEE (reference sequence). The CDR3 is 18 amino acids. V lost 4 bases and J lost 0; bases outside the gene matches: 8. The DNA of the CDR3 is TGTGCCAGCAGCAGGGGACTAGCGGGCCAGAGCTCCTACAATGAGCAGTTCTTC. Translated, it gives CASSRGLAGQSSYNEQFF.

The rearrangement links TRBV18 to TRBJ1-2; 7 bases are a match to TRBD1. Germline lookup yields CDR1 KGHSH and CDR2 LQKENI. This CDR3 comprises 15 residues. J lost 3 bases, V lost 1 base, and 5 bases had no gene match. CDR3 region: CASSPLPGTDYGYTF. CDR3 sequence (DNA): TGTGCCAGCTCACCACTCCCAGGGACAGACTATGGCTACACCTTC.

This clonotype was picked up one time. The chain recombines TRBV18 with TRBJ2-5; 7 positions match TRBD1. The J call may be incorrect, as the DNA end agrees better with TRBJ2-4. The CDR3 loop spans 15 amino acids. CDR1 KGHSH and CDR2 LQKENI come from the germline V gene. CDR3 in amino acids: CASSPADRTKNIQYF. The CDR3, as DNA: TGTGCCAGCTCACCAGCGGACAGGACCAAAAACATTCAGTACTTC.

In its sample, this clonotype was seen many times. The gene calls are TRBV6-6 and TRBJ2-7; no reliable D call. Between the trimmed V and J ends, which lost 6 bases and 0 bases, there was a span of 9 bases. Germline V CDR1 and CDR2: MNHNY, SVGAGI (reference sequence). The CDR3 covers 13 residues. The CDR3 region is CASRSSASYEQYF. CDR3 coding DNA: TGTGCCAGCAGATCCTCTGCCTCCTACGAGCAGTACTTC.

This clonotype was recorded a few times. This chain links TRBV2 with TRBJ2-1; maybe TRBD1 (5 bases). Trimming shortened V by 2 bases and J by 0 bases, and 17 bases separated the two germline ends. CDR1 and CDR2 from the germline V gene are SNHLY and FYNNEI. The CDR3 sequence is 18 residues long. CDR3 amino acids: CASSENSRGLGSYNEQFF. The CDR3 DNA sequence: TGTGCCAGCAGTGAAAATTCTAGGGGTCTCGGCTCCTACAATGAGCAGTTCTTC.

This sequence joins TRBV20-1 and TRBJ2-1, with D hard to call. CDR3 length: 15 amino acids. Germline CDR1 and CDR2: DFQATT and SNEGSKA (reference sequence). Deletions cut 0 bases from V and 3 bases from J, with 12 bases between. In DNA form, the CDR3 reads TGCAGTGCTAGAGATCGGGCTGAGGTCTACAATGAGCAGTTCTTC. It yields the protein CSARDRAEVYNEQFF.

This chain uses TRBV6-6 with TRBJ2-1; the D gene is possibly TRBD2 (5 bases). Germline CDR1 and CDR2: MNHNY and SVGAGI (reference sequence). CDR3 length equals 14 residues. V lost 6 bases and J lost 2, with 11 bases in between. The CDR3 DNA sequence: TGTGCCAGCAGAAAAGCGGAGACCTACAATGAGCAGTTCTTC. This encodes CASRKAETYNEQFF.

J is TRBJ2-1 and V is TRBV7-2; no reliable D call. This CDR3 contains 15 residues. Germline V lookup: CDR1 SGHTA, CDR2 FQGNSA. V lost 2 bases, J lost 5 bases, and 13 bases lay in between. Here the CDR3 DNA reads TGTGCCAGCAGCTTAAGCCCAAGCCAGCACAATGAGCAGTTCTTC. The encoded protein is CASSLSPSQHNEQFF.

Worth noting for this clonotype: A junction boundary mismatches the germline segment, possibly from a read error. The chain is built from TRBV5-1 and TRBJ2-1; tentatively, D is TRBD1 (5 bases). The germline CDR1 and CDR2 sequences are SGHRS and YFSETQ. There are 13 residues in the CDR3. The CDR3 reads CASSPTGRNGQFF. The CDR3 DNA reads as TGCGCCAGCAGCCCCACAGGCCGCAATGGGCAGTTCTTC.

This clonotype has more than one count but fewer than ten. The chain is built from TRBV6-5 and TRBJ1-2, with D unclear. In germline, CDR1 is MNHEY, CDR2 SVGAGI. The CDR3 has 15 residues. V was trimmed by 0 bases and J by 4 bases, leaving 12 bases between them. DNA of the CDR3: TGTGCCAGCAGTTACTCGAACCCCTCTTCCTATGGCTACACCTTC. It is translated as CASSYSNPSSYGYTF.